Shown below are 31 T cell receptor beta chains from a single sample sequenced in a study of CD8+ T cells in alopecia areata. Specified treatment: oral pan-JAK inhibitor, 5-10 mg twice daily. In each case, RNA was isolated and then reverse transcribed into cDNA as the sequencing template. Clones were sequenced by immunoSEQ multiplex PCR, and TCRdb holds only the in-frame ones, with some missing. The data contain over 90,000 clones, 86% of them singletons. Sequenced here: CD8+ T cells sorted from blood, sampled between weeks 30 and 35, from a patient treated with tofacitinib. Every receptor here comes from a human donor with alopecia areata.

This chain joins TRBV27 and TRBJ2-1, with TRBD1 identical over 10 bases. Germline lookup yields CDR1 MNHEY and CDR2 SMNVEV (reference sequence). V was pared by 5 bases and J by 7 bases, with 5 bases of the junction left unmatched. CDR3 length: 14 residues. DNA of the CDR3: TGTGCCAGCAGTACCGGGACAGGGGTAAATGAGCAGTTCTTC. It translates to CASSTGTGVNEQFF.

CDR3 loop: CASSRPAHKTGTGGHNSPLHF. CDR3 coding DNA: TGCGCCAGCAGTCGGCCAGCTCATAAAACCGGGACAGGCGGACATAATTCACCCCTCCACTTT. The V and J genes are TRBV23-1 and TRBJ1-6; TRBD1 aligns across 8 bases. TRBV23-1 is marked as an open reading frame, function uncertain. The V gene end was trimmed by 4 bases and the J gene end by 5 bases; junction bases not matched to a gene: 22. The CDR3 extends over 21 amino acids.

The chain couples TRBV29-1 to TRBJ2-7, with 7 positions matching TRBD1. The germline V gene encodes CDR1 SQVTM and CDR2 ANQGSEA. This CDR3 contains 14 residues. V lost 3 bases and J lost 1; bases outside the gene matches: 6. The CDR3 loop reads CSVEPTGTSYEQYF. CDR3 DNA: TGCAGCGTTGAGCCGACAGGGACATCCTACGAGCAGTACTTC.

This chain links TRBV14 with TRBJ2-2, with 8 bases lining up with TRBD1. Losses at the gene ends were 5 bases for V and 7 bases for J; bases not matched to a gene: 9. CDR3 size: 15 residues. Germline loops: CDR1 SGHDN, CDR2 FVKESK. CDR3 bases: TGTGCCAGCAGCACCTACAGGGGGTCTGGCGGGGAGCTGTTTTTT. It encodes CASSTYRGSGGELFF.

The V gene is TRBV9, the J gene TRBJ1-2; no clear D gene. Germline assignment: CDR1 SGDLS and CDR2 YYNGEE. The CDR3 is 9 amino acids. V lost 4 bases to trimming and J lost 13 bases, with 8 bases between them. This CDR3 is CASSIPSTF. The CDR3 DNA reads as TGTGCCAGCAGCATCCCATCCACCTTC.

V gene TRBV19 combines with J gene TRBJ1-2; the D is unclear. The CDR3 spans 13 residues. V lost 3 bases to trimming and J lost 13 bases, with 18 bases between them. From germline, CDR1 is LNHDA and CDR2 SQIVND (reference sequence). The CDR3 loop reads CASSISDGVEGTF. The DNA of the CDR3 is TGTGCCAGTAGTATTTCAGACGGGGTCGAAGGCACCTTC.

This chain links TRBV9 with TRBJ1-5; 8 positions match TRBD1. This CDR3 comprises 15 residues. Germline values: CDR1 SGDLS, CDR2 YYNGEE. V lost 0 bases, J lost 4 bases, and 3 bases stayed unmatched. The CDR3 bases are TGTGCCAGCAGCGTAGATACAGGGGGGAATCAGCCCCAGCATTTT. Its translation: CASSVDTGGNQPQHF. The full variable domain, with the rest looked up from reference TRBV9 and TRBJ1-5, is DSGVTQTPKHLITATGQRVTLRCSPRSGDLSVYWYQQSLDQGLQFLIQYYNGEERAKGNILERFSAQQFPDLHSELNLSSLELGDSALYFCASSVDTGGNQPQHFGDGTRLSIL.

CDR3 nucleotide sequence: TGCAGCGTTGTTGGGGATTACGAGCAGTACTTC. Translating gives CSVVGDYEQYF. V usage is TRBV29-1 and J usage is TRBJ2-7; D gene ambiguous. Trimming took 4 bases from V and 4 from J, leaving 8 bases between them. Germline-derived CDR1 and CDR2 are SQVTM and ANQGSEA. This CDR3 comprises 11 residues.

The rearrangement uses TRBV19 and TRBJ2-7; 9 bases are a match to TRBD1. The ends lost 5 bases at V and 0 bases at J; junction bases unmatched: 5. Germline-derived CDR1 and CDR2 are LNHDA and SQIVND (reference sequence). The CDR3 consists of 15 residues. The CDR3 here is CASSVGQGNSYEQYF. For the CDR3, the DNA is TGTGCCAGTAGTGTGGGACAGGGAAACTCCTACGAGCAGTACTTC.

The table lists this clone with a count of one. The chain carries TRBV2 and TRBJ2-7, with D hard to call. The CDR3 covers 13 residues. Trimming stripped 6 bases from V and 2 bases from J, with 11 bases between. Germline-derived CDR1 and CDR2 are SNHLY and FYNNEI. CDR3 bases: TGTGCCAGCAGCGACCCATCGGCCTACGAGCAGTACTTC. This gives the protein CASSDPSAYEQYF.

The V gene is TRBV4-1, the J gene TRBJ2-2; perhaps TRBD2 as D (6 bases). This CDR3 contains 15 residues. Trimming shortened V by 1 base and J by 7 bases, and 13 bases separated the two germline ends. Germline V gene lookup returns CDR1 MGHRA and CDR2 YSYEKL. The CDR3 DNA sequence: TGCGCCAGCAGCCAAGTAACTGTCGGGAGCGGGGAGCTGTTTTTT. Protein sequence: CASSQVTVGSGELFF.

The chain combines TRBV7-9 with TRBJ1-6; 8 nucleotides line up with TRBD1. Germline-derived CDR1 and CDR2 are SEHNR and FQNEAQ (reference sequence). The ends lost 5 bases at V and 7 bases at J; junction bases unmatched: 4. The length of the CDR3 is 14 residues. DNA for the CDR3: TGTGCCAGCAGCCCCGACAGGGGAAATTCACCCCTCCACTTT. Translation gives CASSPDRGNSPLHF. Filled out from reference TRBV7-9 and TRBJ1-6, the complete variable domain reads DTGVSQNPRHKITKRGQNVTFRCDPISEHNRLYWYRQTLGQGPEFLTYFQNEAQLEKSRLLSDRFSAERPKGSFSTLEIQRTEQGDSAMYLCASSPDRGNSPLHFGNGTRLTVT.

The rearrangement joins TRBV27 to TRBJ2-7; D might be TRBD1 (6 bases). Trimming took off 5 bases at V and 0 bases at J, with 11 bases between the two ends. This CDR3 comprises 14 residues. Per the germline V gene, CDR1 is MNHEY and CDR2 is SMNVEV (reference sequence). CDR3 nucleotides: TGTGCCAGCAGTCAGACGGACAGCTCCTACGAGCAGTACTTC. This codes for CASSQTDSSYEQYF.

The genes are TRBV25-1 and TRBJ1-2; D gene uncertain. The germline CDR1 and CDR2 sequences are MGHDK and SYGVNS. The CDR3 is 14 residues long. The V and J ends lost 6 bases and 7 bases respectively, with 18 bases between them. As DNA, the CDR3 is TGTGCCAGCAGCCCAGTTGGACTGGCCATTGGCTACACCTTC. Translating it yields CASSPVGLAIGYTF.

V and J are TRBV9 and TRBJ2-1; no definite D call. This CDR3 region has 13 residues. Germline loops: CDR1 SGDLS, CDR2 YYNGEE. V lost 4 bases, J lost 12 bases, and 17 bases lay in between. The chain's CDR3 is CASSSPPGHGQFF. The CDR3 DNA follows: TGTGCCAGCAGCTCCCCCCCGGGTCATGGGCAGTTCTTC.

This chain links TRBV7-9 with TRBJ2-2; D gene ambiguous. V was cut by 4 bases and J by 5 bases, with 17 bases left in between. Germline V gene lookup returns CDR1 SEHNR and CDR2 FQNEAQ (reference sequence). This CDR3 is built from 16 residues. CDR3 nucleotide sequence: TGTGCCAGCAGCTCGGAGACGCACCCGAGAACCGGGGAGCTGTTTTTT. Translating gives CASSSETHPRTGELFF.

V usage is TRBV6-1 and J usage is TRBJ2-7; the D gene is possibly TRBD2 (6 bases). This CDR3 region has 15 residues. V was cut by 4 bases and J by 3 bases, with 16 bases left in between. Germline V gene sequence: CDR1 MNHNS, CDR2 SASEGT. As DNA, the CDR3 is TGTGCCAGCAGTGTAACCGGGAGTTCCGTCTACGAGCAGTACTTC. Protein sequence: CASSVTGSSVYEQYF.

The V and J genes are TRBV6-1 and TRBJ2-7; tentatively, D is TRBD1 (6 bases). Germline V gene lookup returns CDR1 MNHNS and CDR2 SASEGT. The CDR3 sequence is 16 residues long. Trimming pared 1 base from V and 2 bases from J, leaving 15 bases between. CDR3 sequence (DNA): TGTGCCAGCAGTGAAGGCCGGGAACAGGGAACCTACGAGCAGTACTTC. Encoded protein: CASSEGREQGTYEQYF.

This chain uses TRBV7-6 with TRBJ2-7; no clear D. There are 15 residues in the CDR3. The V gene lost 5 bases and the J gene lost 2 bases, with 16 bases spanning the gap. Germline V lookup: CDR1 SGHVS, CDR2 FNYEAQ. The chain's CDR3 is CASSPYPDGPYEQYF. The CDR3 bases are TGTGCCAGCAGCCCCTACCCGGACGGACCCTACGAGCAGTACTTC.

The chain links TRBV6-5 to TRBJ2-1; D ambiguous. The CDR3 has 14 residues. V lost 0 bases and J 6 bases, leaving 9 bases between the germline ends. Germline CDR1 MNHEY, CDR2 SVGAGI. Here the CDR3 reads CASSYSVDGNEQFF. DNA of the CDR3: TGTGCCAGCAGTTACTCGGTTGATGGCAATGAGCAGTTCTTC.

The CDR3 region has the DNA TGCAGCGTTGACCGTGCAAATGAGCAGTTCTTC. Translating it yields CSVDRANEQFF. V usage is TRBV29-1 and J usage is TRBJ2-7; unclear D gene. The DNA end is more similar to TRBJ2-1, so the J call may be wrong. This CDR3 is 11 amino acids long. Germline values: CDR1 SQVTM, CDR2 ANQGSEA.

The chain is built from TRBV4-1 and TRBJ2-4; TRBD2 aligns across 7 bases. Germline CDR1 is MGHRA and CDR2 is YSYEKL. J lost 9 bases, V lost 4 bases, and 6 bases had no gene match. This CDR3 region has 13 residues. CDR3 sequence (DNA): TGCGCCAGCAGCCCTGGACTAGTACCCATTCAGTACTTC. The encoded protein is CASSPGLVPIQYF.

The rearrangement joins TRBV27 to TRBJ2-2; perhaps TRBD1 as D (6 bases). V shed 6 bases and J shed 4 bases, with 12 bases lying between them. CDR1 is MNHEY and CDR2 is SMNVEV in the germline V gene (reference sequence). The CDR3 is made up of 14 amino acids. The chain's CDR3 is CASSLQGSTGELFF. As DNA, the CDR3 is TGTGCCAGCAGCCTACAGGGCAGCACCGGGGAGCTGTTTTTT.

This rearrangement joins TRBV10-1 to TRBJ2-2; maybe TRBD1 (5 bases). V was clipped by 5 bases and J by 0 bases, with 10 bases between them. CDR1 is WNHNN, CDR2 SYGVQD, per germline (reference sequence). This CDR3 comprises 15 residues. The CDR3 DNA follows: TGCGCCAGCAGTTTGGACACAGCGAACACCGGGGAGCTGTTTTTT. Protein product: CASSLDTANTGELFF.

This chain joins TRBV29-1 and TRBJ2-5; 10 nucleotides match TRBD2. The CDR3 has 12 residues. Germline CDR1 SQVTM, CDR2 ANQGSEA. Trimming at V came to 3 bases and at J to 5 bases, leaving 0 bases not matched to a gene. The CDR3 is CSVEGLAETQYF. CDR3 in DNA: TGCAGCGTTGAGGGACTAGCGGAGACCCAGTACTTC.

The CDR3 sequence: CASSLGLAGPMDEQFF. The CDR3 DNA reads TGCGCCAGCAGCTTGGGACTAGCGGGGCCCATGGATGAGCAGTTCTTC. The chain has TRBV5-1 and TRBJ2-1; TRBD2 aligns across 11 bases. V lost 0 bases to trimming and J lost 8 bases; unmatched junction nucleotides: 7. Germline loops: CDR1 SGHRS, CDR2 YFSETQ. The CDR3 is 16 amino acids.

J is TRBJ2-1 and V is TRBV25-1; the match to TRBD2 covers 8 bases. The trim removed 4 bases at V and 6 bases at J, leaving 14 bases unmatched. Germline V lookup: CDR1 MGHDK, CDR2 SYGVNS. The CDR3 covers 17 residues. DNA for the CDR3: TGTGCCAGCAGTGTAGGGTGGTGCGGGGGGACGTGCAATGAGCAGTTCTTC. Protein sequence: CASSVGWCGGTCNEQFF.

The chain recombines TRBV4-1 with TRBJ2-3, with D possibly being TRBD2 (5 bases). The CDR3 is 13 amino acids. The V and J ends lost 3 bases and 5 bases respectively, with 9 bases between them. Germline-derived CDR1 and CDR2 are MGHRA and YSYEKL. CDR3 amino acids: CASSHLALDTQYF. The CDR3 DNA is TGCGCCAGCAGCCATTTAGCGTTAGATACGCAGTATTTT.

The chain joins TRBV29-1 to TRBJ2-1; 7 bases line up with TRBD2. V was clipped by 1 base and J by 9 bases; unmatched bases: 9. The CDR3 is 14 residues long. Germline lookup yields CDR1 SQVTM and CDR2 ANQGSEA. In nucleotides, the CDR3 is TGCAGCGTTGAAGCCCTCCGCGGGAGTCTTGAGCAGTTCTTC. Translated: CSVEALRGSLEQFF.

The rearrangement links TRBV9 to TRBJ2-6; D is perhaps TRBD1 (5 bases). The V gene's germline CDR1 is SGDLS and CDR2 YYNGEE. Trimming removed 3 bases from V and 0 bases from J, with 7 bases in between. CDR3 size: 15 residues. Here the CDR3 DNA reads TGTGCCAGCAGCGGACAGAGCTCTGGGGCCAACGTCCTGACTTTC. Encoded protein: CASSGQSSGANVLTF.

The genes are TRBV5-6 and TRBJ1-1; no reliable D call. CDR3 length: 18 amino acids. The germline gives CDR1 SGHDT, CDR2 YYEEEE. Trimming removed 1 base at V and 3 bases at J, with 22 bases between. CDR3: CASSLKTGNAFRDTEAFF. DNA for the CDR3: TGTGCCAGCAGCTTGAAGACCGGGAACGCGTTCCGGGACACTGAAGCTTTCTTT.